This T cell receptor beta chain was captured in a study of shared clonotypes between healthy human individuals. The data were produced by immunoSEQ multiplex PCR, yet TCRdb's version contains in-frame clones alone and is incomplete. The sample gives some 2,500,000 clones, 90% to 95% of which show up once; about 0.39% is in the top ten. A single count supports this clone. This clonotype originated in a man aged 18 to 29 in good health. Some clones in this sample may be carry-over from other donors' samples. Specimen: naive CD4+ T cells from PBMCs. Regarding subset: CD45RA+ positively selected.

DNA of the CDR3: TGTGCCAGCAGTTTGTCTCCTGGAGGGGGAGAGACCCAGTACTTC. Its protein is CASSLSPGGGETQYF. The chain joins TRBV28 to TRBJ2-5; the D gene could be TRBD1 or TRBD2 (6 bases each). The CDR3 consists of 15 residues. Germline loops: CDR1 MDHEN, CDR2 SYDVKM. V was pared by 3 bases and J by 4 bases, with 15 bases between.